A single sample is the source of the 12 T cell receptor beta chains below, sequenced in a study of post-analysis software for immune sequencing data. Study conclusions and caveats: Higher frequency in patients than in controls was seen for roughly five TRBV segments, with TRBV5-6, TRBV5-1 and TRBV20-1 among them.

Incorporated into the TCR beta cDNA libraries were unique molecular identifiers, which served to reduce PCR and sequencing biases. TCRdb reprocessed the PCR reads via MiXCR and lists one record per CDR3 protein. The sample has approximately 730,000 distinct CDR3 sequences, roughly 46% seen once; the top ten hold roughly 4.9%. No antigen has been identified for these receptors. Material for sequencing was blood. The receptors originated from a girl aged 5-17 years with multiple sclerosis.

The chain combines TRBV10-3 with TRBJ1-2, with a possible D match to TRBD1 (5 bases). The CDR3 is made up of 15 amino acids. Germline-derived CDR1 and CDR2 are ENHRY and SYGVKD. V lost 2 bases to trimming and J lost 4 bases, with 14 bases between them. CDR3 in DNA: TGTGCCATCAGTGAGAAGCAGGGCTTGGGCTATGGCTACACCTTC. Translation: CAISEKQGLGYGYTF.

In regard to this clonotype: A much larger clone lies a single base off, so this may be a read error. CDR3 sequence reads: CASSTGTGNTEAFF. The CDR3 DNA is TGTGCCAGCAGTACCGGGACAGGGAACACTGAAGCTTTCTTT. The genes are TRBV12-3 or TRBV12-4 and TRBJ1-1; 8 bases agree with TRBD1. J was trimmed by 1 base and V by 5 bases; bases with no gene match: 3. This CDR3 comprises 14 residues.

This clonotype was recorded a few times. The V and J genes are TRBV11-2 and TRBJ2-7; D is uncertain. The length of the CDR3 is 13 residues. Looked up from germline, CDR1 is SGHAT and CDR2 is FQNNGV. The V gene lost 2 bases and the J gene lost 4 bases, with 9 bases spanning the gap. The chain's CDR3 is CASSLSTEYEQYF. The CDR3, as DNA: TGTGCCAGCAGCTTAAGCACCGAATACGAGCAGTACTTC.

Only a few counts were recorded for this clonotype. This chain connects TRBV5-1 to TRBJ1-1; D possibly corresponds to TRBD1 (5 bases). This CDR3 has 14 amino acids. Trimming shortened V by 4 bases and J by 0 bases, and 10 bases separated the two germline ends. Germline lookup yields CDR1 SGHRS and CDR2 YFSETQ. As DNA, the CDR3 is TGCGCCAGCAGCCCGGGGCTCTTGAACACTGAAGCTTTCTTT. It encodes CASSPGLLNTEAFF. The whole variable domain, filled in from reference TRBV5-1 and TRBJ1-1, reads KAGVTQTPRYLIKTRGQQVTLSCSPISGHRSVSWYQQTPGQGLQFLFEYFSETQRNKGNFPGRFSGRQFSNSRSEMNVSTLELGDSALYLCASSPGLLNTEAFFGQGTRLTVV.

The J gene is TRBJ2-1, the V gene TRBV20-1, with 12 bases matching TRBD2. Unmatched junction bases numbered 12, after V lost 6 bases and J lost 6 bases. CDR3 length: 16 residues. Germline assignment: CDR1 DFQATT and CDR2 SNEGSKA (reference sequence). In nucleotides, the CDR3 is TGCAGTGCCCCCAGACTAGCGGGAGAGGAAGGCAATGAGCAGTTCTTC. It translates to CSAPRLAGEEGNEQFF.

The chain employs TRBV12-3 or TRBV12-4 and TRBJ2-7; no definite D call. V lost 4 bases and J 0 bases, leaving 10 bases between the germline ends. CDR3 length equals 14 residues. CDR3 DNA sequence: TGTGCCAGCAGTTCGATGGGGTTCTCCTACGAGCAGTACTTC. It specifies CASSSMGFSYEQYF.

This clonotype has at least ten counts. V and J are TRBV29-1 and TRBJ2-5, with 10 nucleotides matching TRBD1. Germline-derived CDR1 and CDR2 are SQVTM and ANQGSEA. The ends lost 4 bases at V and 5 bases at J; junction bases unmatched: 7. CDR3 size: 14 residues. The CDR3 here is CSVVETGGTETQYF. In DNA, the CDR3 is TGCAGCGTTGTCGAGACAGGGGGCACGGAGACCCAGTACTTC. Full variable domain (remainder filled in from reference TRBV29-1 and TRBJ2-5): SAVISQKPSRDICQRGTSLTIQCQVDSQVTMMFWYRQQPGQSLTLIATANQGSEATYESGFVIDKFPISRPNLTFSTLTVSNMSPEDSSIYLCSVVETGGTETQYFGPGTRLLVL.

The sample holds a few counts of this clonotype. The chain couples TRBV20-1 to TRBJ2-1; 11 bases are shared with TRBD2. Germline values: CDR1 DFQATT, CDR2 SNEGSKA (reference sequence). V was clipped by 8 bases and J by 3 bases; unmatched bases: 6. The CDR3 contains 14 residues. The CDR3, as DNA: TGCAGTCCGCAACTAGCGGGAGTCTACAATGAGCAGTTCTTC. Translation: CSPQLAGVYNEQFF.

The V and J genes are TRBV6-2 or TRBV6-3 and TRBJ2-2; 7 bases are a match to TRBD2. With V trimmed by 2 bases and J by 0 bases, 9 bases remained unmatched. The CDR3 contains 18 residues. CDR1 is MNHEY, CDR2 SVGEGT, per germline. CDR3 sequence reads: CASSYPLLAGANTGELFF. The CDR3 DNA reads TGTGCCAGCAGTTACCCGTTATTGGCGGGAGCGAACACCGGGGAGCTGTTTTTT.

This clonotype has a handful of counts. This chain joins TRBV12-3 or TRBV12-4 and TRBJ1-1; D remains ambiguous. The CDR3 runs to 12 residues. The V and J ends lost 4 bases and 10 bases respectively, with 13 bases between them. CDR3 bases: TGTGCCAGCAGTTCTAAAACCTTTCGAGCTTTCTTT. It specifies CASSSKTFRAFF.

The chain couples TRBV6-1 to TRBJ2-3; the D call may be TRBD1 or TRBD2 (5 bases each). The CDR3 covers 13 residues. V was shortened by 2 bases and J by 6 bases, with 9 bases between the two germline ends. Looked up from germline, CDR1 is MNHNS and CDR2 is SASEGT. This chain's CDR3 is CASSESWGDTQYF. Written as DNA, the CDR3 is TGTGCCAGCAGTGAATCTTGGGGGGATACGCAGTATTTT.

This clonotype was counted between two and nine times. V is TRBV12-3 or TRBV12-4 and J is TRBJ2-7; either TRBD1 or TRBD2 may supply D (5 bases each). This CDR3 is built from 16 residues. The V end was cut by 6 bases, the J end by 0 bases, with 18 bases between. CDR3 sequence reads: CASSVYRDPSSYEQYF. Written as DNA, the CDR3 is TGTGCCAGCAGCGTATACCGGGACCCAAGCTCCTACGAGCAGTACTTC.